Below, one T cell receptor beta chain is given with its context. This entry belongs to a study of long-term antiretroviral therapy in people with HIV. Researchers report immunoSEQ v3.0 was run at survey level. Generated by immunoSEQ multiplex PCR, the TCRdb table keeps only in-frame clones and is missing some. The sample shows 15,000 to 20,000 clones, 87% of them seen only once. This CDR3 has 15 residues. Trimming pared 1 base from V and 7 bases from J, leaving 13 bases between. Germline V lookup: CDR1 MNHEY, CDR2 SMNVEV (reference sequence). The receptor was derived from a man aged 18 to 30 with HIV. The input for sequencing was unsorted PBMCs, taken 2.1 years after starting antiretroviral therapy. This chain joins TRBV27 and TRBJ1-4; D not resolved. The CDR3 reads CASSLWAKAVEKLFF. CDR3 in DNA: TGTGCCAGCAGTTTATGGGCCAAGGCTGTTGAAAAACTGTTTTTT.